This T cell receptor (beta chain) was identified during a study of blood T cell repertoires in COVID-19. For the study at large: Specimens from acute and convalescent COVID-19 originated in the United States, Italy and Spain. PBMCs, B-cell-depleted T cells, or T cells were the source of the cDNA or gDNA that made up the material.

There are 14 residues in the CDR3. Germline V lookup: CDR1 SGHTA, CDR2 FQGNSA. V lost 1 base to trimming and J lost 6 bases, with 7 bases between them. Libraries were prepared by immunoSEQ multiplex PCR; TCRdb keeps only in-frame clonotypes and omits some of them. The repertoire holds around 60,000 clones, with approximately 83% as singletons. Sequenced material: peripheral blood. The source of this sequence is a human donor in a cohort sampled during active COVID-19. The chain employs TRBV7-2 and TRBJ1-6; D might be TRBD1 (6 bases). CDR3 in DNA: TGTGCCAGCAGCTTAGACAGGGCTAATTCACCCCTCCACTTT. Protein: CASSLDRANSPLHF.